This TCR beta chain was recorded in a study of regulatory T cells in long-lasting Graves disease. Findings and limits, study-wide: With some 2,500 shared public clonotypes, persistent patients exceeded new patients, who shared just over 950.

The sample's time point: newly diagnosed GD, antithyroid drugs for less than 3 months. TCR sequences were obtained from RNA taken from PBMCs. It was by American Thyroid Association guidelines that Graves' disease was diagnosed. Tubes containing EDTA received about 10 milliliters of drawn peripheral blood. A note on this clonotype: Its cognate antigen is unknown.

CDR1 is SNHLY and CDR2 is FYNNEI in the germline V gene. CDR3 length equals 16 residues. With 6 bases removed from V and 7 bases from J, the gap between germline ends came to 24 bases. Libraries of TCR beta came from iRepertoire HTBI primers plus Arm-PCR of CDR3 regions. In the source study's methods: Identified across the samples were around 62 TRBV segments and around 14 TRBJ segments. TCRdb used MiXCR to reprocess the multiplex PCR reads, holding one entry per CDR3 protein. The V and J calls reflect TCRdb's pipeline rather than the authors' work. This sample has 320,000 or so distinct CDR3 sequences, with 15% to 20% found just once.

The chain couples TRBV2 to TRBJ2-5; D possibly matches TRBD1 or TRBD2 (6 bases each). Sequencing used peripheral blood mononuclear cells (PBMCs), obtained at new diagnosis, from a patient treated with antithyroid drugs. The TCR was taken from a female donor with Graves disease. The CDR3 DNA reads TGTGCCAGCAGCCCCGCCGGGACTGGGGGCGAGGGGACCCAGTACTTC. Its protein is CASSPAGTGGEGTQYF.